The source of this T cell receptor (beta chain) is a study of identical twins. Study-level findings and limits: Conclusions rested on cross-sectional statistics rather than following the same donors. Model-predicted out-of-frame TCR alpha sharing fell below observed values in monozygotic twins.

Trimming pared 3 bases from V and 6 bases from J, leaving 5 bases between. CDR1 is SQVTM and CDR2 is ANQGSEA in the germline V gene. The CDR3 covers 10 residues. Comment on this clonotype: Its antigen is unknown.

One entry per CDR3 protein results from TCRdb running MiXCR on the 5' RACE reads. Of some 1,700,000 distinct CDR3 sequences detected, about 30% appear once; the ten largest clones hold 0.25% to 0.3%. The chain couples TRBV29-1 to TRBJ1-1; D unclear. The source material was cord blood. This receptor was taken from a newborn girl in good health. The chain's CDR3 is CSVDRAEAFF. CDR3 nucleotides: TGCAGCGTTGATCGGGCTGAAGCTTTCTTT.